What follows is one T cell receptor beta chain and its context. Its target is unknown. The record originates from a study of T-cell reconstitution after alpha-beta-depleted transplantation in children. Study-level points and caveats: Newly produced T cells mostly provided counts and TCRbeta diversity after one year, as hyperexpanded clones declined. Expanded clones from the graft, numbering several hundred, reportedly supplied alpha-beta T cells about two months after transplant. Surviving recipient T cells and intrathymic progenitors accounted for some patients' high TCRbeta diversity at day 60.

The library targeted TCRbeta and was prepared with unique molecular identifiers. TCRdb reanalysed the PCR reads using MiXCR and keeps one entry per CDR3 protein. The sample includes roughly 400,000 distinct CDR3 sequences, about 45% seen only once; the top ten take under 35%. This CDR3 has 13 residues. V lost 3 bases and J 7 bases, leaving 9 bases between the germline ends. Germline-derived CDR1 and CDR2 are LNHDA and SQIVND (reference sequence). Sequences were derived from PBMCs, sampled before TCRalphabeta/CD19-depleted stem cell transplant. The receptor was isolated from a girl aged 2 to 9 with aplastic anemia, due to receive a stem cell transplant. The rearrangement joins TRBV19 to TRBJ1-4; D not resolved. CDR3 in amino acids: CASSIAGSEKLFF. CDR3 in DNA: TGTGCCAGTAGTATTGCTGGCAGTGAAAAACTGTTTTTT.